Listed here is a single TCR beta chain. Its antigen is unknown. The repertoire was sequenced with immunoSEQ multiplex PCR; TCRdb's copy has only in-frame clones and lacks some. Of roughly 74,000 clones in the sample, 75% to 90% are singletons; the top ten hold 0.45% to 0.65%. Sorting of unstimulated PBMCs yielded separate CD3+CD4+ and CD3+CD8+ fractions. Germline loops: CDR1 WSHSY, CDR2 SAAADI. The V segment lost 7 bases and the J segment 4 bases; nucleotides outside the gene matches: 4. This CDR3 contains 13 residues. These data come from a study of T cell clones after liver transplantation. Study conclusions and caveats: Graft donor-reactive T cells possibly entered the graft instead of undergoing deletion.

The receptor comes from a human donor who received a liver transplant. V is TRBV10-2 and J is TRBJ1-5, with TRBD1 matching 7 bases. The sample consisted of CD4+ T cells from blood, taken before liver transplant. CDR3 nucleotide sequence: TGCGCCAGCACGGGACAGTTTAATCAGCCCCAGCATTTT. This codes for CASTGQFNQPQHF.